The rows below give T cell receptor beta chains drawn from one sample of a study of technical replicates of blood from a few donors. Generated by immunoSEQ multiplex PCR, the TCRdb table keeps only in-frame clones and is missing some. In the table there are tens of thousands of clones, 95% to 96% of which are singletons. The sequencing input was T cells isolated from PBMCs. Receptors were obtained from a human donor in good health. Each CDR3 is given with its conserved first and last residue. Fields, in order: clone size, CDR3 length, D gene, J gene, V gene, CDR3 DNA, CDR3 protein. The D gene is left open where the match is weak. Size values are once, few and many counts, or a class for expanded clones, and some rows have none.

.,15,.,TRBJ1-2,TRBV19,TGTGCCAGTAGTTTGTTCCGGGACAACGGAGCTGGCTACACCTTC,CASSLFRDNGAGYTF
once,14,.,TRBJ1-2,TRBV14,TGTGCCAGCAGCCAATACCAGACTAACTATGGCTACACCTTC,CASSQYQTNYGYTF
.,20,TRBD1,TRBJ2-2,TRBV14,TGTGCCAGCAGCCAAGAGACCCCAGGGACAGCGCTTTGGAACACCGGGGAGCTGTTTTTT,CASSQETPGTALWNTGELFF
.,15,TRBD1,TRBJ1-5,TRBV6-1,TGTGCCAGCAGATCATGGACAGGAAACAATCAGCCCCAGCATTTT,CASRSWTGNNQPQHF
.,15,TRBD1,TRBJ1-5,TRBV4-2,TGTGCCAGCAGCCAAAAGGGACAGATAAATCAGCCCCAGCATTTT,CASSQKGQINQPQHF
.,20,TRBD1,TRBJ2-6,TRBV12-5,TGTGCTAGTGGTTTGGGGGGATCTACAGGGGTTCTCCCTGGGGCCAACGTCCTGACTTTC,CASGLGGSTGVLPGANVLTF
.,15,TRBD2,TRBJ2-7,TRBV5-6,TGTGCCAGCAGCTCACTTACTAGCGGGCTGGTTGAGCAGTACTTC,CASSSLTSGLVEQYF
.,14,.,TRBJ2-7,TRBV19,TGTGCCAGTAGTATCCAGGGATTATCCTACGAGCAGTACTTC,CASSIQGLSYEQYF
once,14,.,TRBJ2-1,TRBV9,TGTGCCAGCAGCGTAGGGGGCAGGGGCGATGAGCAGTTCTTC,CASSVGGRGDEQFF
.,13,.,TRBJ1-1,TRBV6-6,TGTGCCAGCAGTTACCCCCCGCCGGGAGGGGCTTTCTTT,CASSYPPPGGAFF
.,15,TRBD1,TRBJ2-7,TRBV11-2,TGTGCCAGCAGCTCCACAGGGGTAGTAGGCGACGAGCAGTACTTC,CASSSTGVVGDEQYF
.,13,.,TRBJ1-5,TRBV15,TGTGCCACCAGCAGAGGAGGAGATCAGCCCCAGCATTTT,CATSRGGDQPQHF
few,13,.,TRBJ1-5,TRBV6-5,TGTGCCAGCAGCCAAAGGAGGGAGCAGCCCCAGCATTTT,CASSQRREQPQHF
.,13,TRBD2,TRBJ2-1,TRBV11-3,TGTGCCAGCAGGGGACTAGCGGGAGAGGAGCAGTTCTTC,CASRGLAGEEQFF
.,13,TRBD1,TRBJ1-2,TRBV28,TGTGCCAGCAGGACAGGGAATGGGTATGGCTACACCTTC,CASRTGNGYGYTF
.,14,.,TRBJ2-5,TRBV13,TGTGCCAGCAGCTTAGGCCGTCCCGGGGAGACCCAGTACTTC,CASSLGRPGETQYF
.,17,TRBD1,TRBJ1-1,TRBV28,TGTGCCAGCAGTTCACCCGGGACAGGGCTTATGAACACTGAAGCTTTCTTT,CASSSPGTGLMNTEAFF
.,15,TRBD2,TRBJ2-7,TRBV6-5,TGTGCCAGCAGTTACTCACGCGGGAGCCTCTACGAGCAGTACTTC,CASSYSRGSLYEQYF
.,14,.,TRBJ2-7,TRBV7-9,TGTGCCAGCAGCGTAGACAGGTACTCCTACGAGCAGTACTTC,CASSVDRYSYEQYF
.,13,.,TRBJ2-7,TRBV5-6,TGTGCCAGCGGCCGGCTAGTCCACTACGAGCAGTACTTC,CASGRLVHYEQYF
.,15,TRBD2,TRBJ2-7,TRBV6-6,TGTGCCAGCAGTTGGAGACTAGCGGGAGAGGGTGAGCAGTACTTC,CASSWRLAGEGEQYF
.,13,.,TRBJ1-2,TRBV29-1,TGCAGCGTTGAAAAGCGTGAGAACTATGGCTACACCTTC,CSVEKRENYGYTF
.,14,.,TRBJ1-5,TRBV7-2,TGTGCCAGCAGCTTTGGACATAGCAATCAGCCCCAGCATTTT,CASSFGHSNQPQHF
.,13,TRBD1,TRBJ2-3,TRBV25-1,TGTGCCGGACAGGGTCGAGGCACAGATACGCAGTATTTT,CAGQGRGTDTQYF
.,15,.,TRBJ2-4,TRBV5-1,TGCGCCAGCAGCCCTACTAGTCCCGCCAAAAACATTCAGTACTTC,CASSPTSPAKNIQYF
once,16,.,TRBJ1-4,TRBV9,TGTGCCAGCAGCCCCCGCGGGGGCGGTACTAATGAAAAACTGTTTTTT,CASSPRGGGTNEKLFF
.,15,TRBD2,TRBJ2-7,TRBV7-8,TGTGCCAGCAGCCGACTAGCGGGGAGCTCCTACGAGCAGTACTTC,CASSRLAGSSYEQYF
.,15,.,TRBJ1-1,TRBV9,TGTGCCAGCAGCGTAGGTGTGGGGGGAGTCACTGAAGCTTTCTTT,CASSVGVGGVTEAFF
.,14,.,TRBJ2-6,TRBV30,TGTGCCTGGGACGGGACTCCTGGGGCCAACGTCCTGACTTTC,CAWDGTPGANVLTF
.,15,TRBD1,TRBJ2-7,TRBV4-3,TGCGCCAGCAGCCAATTTGTGGGGACAGCCTACGAGCAGTACTTC,CASSQFVGTAYEQYF
.,14,.,TRBJ2-1,TRBV13,TGTGCCAGCAGCTTAATACTCAGGGAGGAAGAGCAGTTCTTC,CASSLILREEEQFF
.,16,TRBD1,TRBJ2-7,TRBV5-1,TGCGCCAGCAGCTTGGGGGGGACAGGGGGCCCCTACGAGCAGTACTTC,CASSLGGTGGPYEQYF
.,20,TRBD2,TRBJ2-2,TRBV19,TGTGCCAGTAGTATAGTTCCGAAAACCGGGACTAGCGGATTCACCGGGGAGCTGTTTTTT,CASSIVPKTGTSGFTGELFF
.,15,.,TRBJ2-3,TRBV5-4,TGTGCCAGCAGCTTCTCTCCAGCGACCACAGATACGCAGTATTTT,CASSFSPATTDTQYF
.,14,TRBD2,TRBJ2-3,TRBV5-4,TGTGCCAGCAGCTGGACTAGTTTGGCAGATACGCAGTATTTT,CASSWTSLADTQYF
.,15,TRBD2,TRBJ2-3,TRBV4-3,TGCGCCAGCAGCCAAGGACGGGAGGCCGAAGATACGCAGTATTTT,CASSQGREAEDTQYF
.,16,TRBD2,TRBJ2-2,TRBV14,TGTGCCAGCAGCCAACTAGCGGGAGTGTCCACCGGGGAGCTGTTTTTT,CASSQLAGVSTGELFF
.,13,.,TRBJ1-2,TRBV6-5,TGTGCCAGCAGTTACTCCTCAACTTGGGGCTACACCTTC,CASSYSSTWGYTF
.,15,TRBD2,TRBJ2-3,TRBV11-3,TGTGCCAGCAGCTTAGGACTAGCGGGAGCAGATACGCAGTATTTT,CASSLGLAGADTQYF
.,13,.,TRBJ2-3,TRBV10-3,TGTGCCAGCTCCGGGTCGGGGACAGATACGCAGTATTTT,CASSGSGTDTQYF
.,14,TRBD1,TRBJ1-2,TRBV2,TGTGCCAGCAGCATTACAGGGGGCGCCTATGGCTACACCTTC,CASSITGGAYGYTF
once,16,TRBD2,TRBJ2-7,TRBV27,TGTGCCAGCAGTCCGGTCTTAGCGGGAGAAAGGTACGAGCAGTACTTC,CASSPVLAGERYEQYF
once,15,TRBD1,TRBJ2-5,TRBV4-1,TGCGCCAGCAGCCGCCGACAGGGCAACCAAGAGACCCAGTACTTC,CASSRRQGNQETQYF
.,13,.,TRBJ2-7,TRBV11-2,TGTGCCAGCAGCACTCAGGAGGCGGGAGAGCAGTACTTC,CASSTQEAGEQYF
.,15,.,TRBJ2-1,TRBV9,TGTGCCAGCAGCGTACCACCTTCTACCTTCTATGAGCAGTTCTTC,CASSVPPSTFYEQFF
.,16,TRBD1,TRBJ2-3,TRBV5-1,TGCGCCAGCAGCCTCCGGCGGGACAGGGGCACAGATACGCAGTATTTT,CASSLRRDRGTDTQYF
.,14,.,TRBJ2-2,TRBV19,TGTGCCAGTACCCGAGGGCCTGGGACCGGGGAGCTGTTTTTT,CASTRGPGTGELFF
.,13,.,TRBJ1-5,TRBV7-8,TGTGCCTCCACTACAGGGCTTAATCAGCCCCAGCATTTT,CASTTGLNQPQHF
.,13,.,TRBJ1-4,TRBV30,TGTGCCTGGTGCCCAGGGACACGTGAAAAACTGTTTTTT,CAWCPGTREKLFF
few,8,.,TRBJ1-2,TRBV20-1,TGCAGCCATTATGGCTACACCTTC,CSHYGYTF
few,11,.,TRBJ2-1,TRBV27,TGTGCCAGCAGAACAGGGCATGAGCAGTTCTTC,CASRTGHEQFF
.,15,TRBD1,TRBJ2-7,TRBV7-3,TGTGCCAGCAGCCCAACTAGGGACAGCTCCTACGAGCAGTACTTC,CASSPTRDSSYEQYF
.,17,TRBD2,TRBJ2-5,TRBV9,TGTGCCAGCAGCGTAGGTGTAGCGGGAGGGCCGGGGGAGACCCAGTACTTC,CASSVGVAGGPGETQYF
.,12,.,TRBJ2-7,TRBV11-3,TGTGCCAGCAGCTTAGAGAGTTACGAGCAGTACTTC,CASSLESYEQYF
.,14,TRBD1,TRBJ1-1,TRBV6-1,TGTGCCAGCAGTTTGGGACAGGGGGACACTGAAGCTTTCTTT,CASSLGQGDTEAFF
.,13,.,TRBJ1-2,TRBV5-1,TGCGCCAGCAGCTTGCAACAGGATTCAGGCTACACCTTC,CASSLQQDSGYTF
.,15,.,TRBJ2-7,TRBV7-9,TGTGCCAGCAGCCCAACAAACCGGGGGATCTACGAGCAGTACTTC,CASSPTNRGIYEQYF
.,14,.,TRBJ2-3,TRBV7-2,TGTGCCACCGACGGCGGGAACAGCCAAAGGGCGCAGTATTTT,CATDGGNSQRAQYF